The 31 T cell receptor beta chains in this list originate from one sample, sequenced in a study of beta chain features in type 1 diabetes (dated by TCRdb to between 2018 and 2020). Overall study results and their limits: A moderate but significant shortening of TCRB CDR3 length was observed in type 1 diabetes patients in all four CD4+ subsets.

Which antigens these TCRs recognize remains unknown. The library was made by the immunoSEQ multiplex PCR assay. The High Capacity cDNA Reverse Transcription Kit was used to reverse transcribe all of the isolated RNA, meaning that expressed TCRB transcripts were what got sequenced. What TCRdb holds here is the immuneACCESS table cut down to in-frame rearrangements. Part of the clones is not present; checked against another copy, under half of the missing clones reflect an unresolved V gene, and the others are unexplained. In all, the sample holds approximately 100,000 clones, and under 30% of those were seen once. The ten largest clones take up less than 0.65% of the sample. Input material: central memory CD4+ T cells from blood. These receptor sequences come from a young woman with type 1 diabetes.

There are a few counts of this clone. The V and J genes are TRBV28 and TRBJ2-1; D gene unclear. The CDR3 length is 12 residues. V was cut by 5 bases and J by 5 bases, with 7 bases left in between. Germline V gene lookup returns CDR1 MDHEN and CDR2 SYDVKM. The CDR3, as DNA: TGTGCCAGCAGTCCCCCAGACAATGAGCAGTTCTTC. Residues: CASSPPDNEQFF.

The chain combines TRBV27 with TRBJ2-1; TRBD2 aligns across 13 bases. The V gene's germline CDR1 is MNHEY and CDR2 SMNVEV (reference sequence). J gave up 6 bases and V 5 bases, and 13 bases lay outside the gene matches. The CDR3 is 18 residues long. In DNA form, the CDR3 reads TGTGCCAGCAGTCCGACAACTAGCGGGAGGGCCCAGGGCAATGAGCAGTTCTTC. Translation: CASSPTTSGRAQGNEQFF.

Only a few counts were recorded for this clone. The chain joins TRBV28 to TRBJ2-1, with a possible D match to TRBD2 (6 bases). Germline V CDR1 and CDR2: MDHEN, SYDVKM. The V and J ends lost 10 bases and 5 bases respectively, with 18 bases between them. The CDR3 runs 14 residues. CDR3 residues: CAIGSGMLNNEQFF. The DNA for the CDR3 is TGTGCCATAGGTAGCGGTATGCTTAACAATGAGCAGTTCTTC.

The gene calls are TRBV5-4 and TRBJ2-3; 16 positions match TRBD2. This CDR3 region has 16 residues. J gave up 12 bases and V 5 bases, and 12 bases lay outside the gene matches. The germline CDR1 and CDR2 sequences are SGHNT and YYREEE (reference sequence). For the CDR3, the DNA is TGTGCCAGCAGAATAACCACGGGACTAGCGGGAGGGCTACAGTATTTT. This codes for CASRITTGLAGGLQYF.

This chain joins TRBV30 and TRBJ1-1, with 7 bases fitting TRBD1. Germline CDR1 GTSNPN, CDR2 SVGIG (reference sequence). The CDR3 covers 15 residues. The V segment lost 4 bases and the J segment 5 bases; nucleotides outside the gene matches: 13. The CDR3 nucleotides are TGTGCCTGGACCCCCGAACAGGGGAGAGGAACTGAAGCTTTCTTT. This translates into CAWTPEQGRGTEAFF.

This clone was picked up a small number of times. The chain recombines TRBV7-2 with TRBJ2-5, with 7 bases matching TRBD2. Germline-derived CDR1 and CDR2 are SGHTA and FQGNSA. CDR3 size: 13 residues. The V gene end was trimmed by 2 bases and the J gene end by 3 bases; junction bases not matched to a gene: 0. CDR3 region: CASSLLAEETQYF. Written as DNA, the CDR3 is TGTGCCAGCAGCTTACTAGCGGAAGAGACCCAGTACTTC.

This chain joins TRBV15 and TRBJ2-1, with 15 bases matching TRBD2. The ends lost 1 base at V and 9 bases at J; junction bases unmatched: 1. CDR3 length: 15 amino acids. Per the germline V gene, CDR1 is LNHNV and CDR2 is YYDKDF (reference sequence). The CDR3 coding sequence is TGTGCCACCAGCAGAGGGACTAGCGGGAGGGGTGAGCAGTTCTTC. Encoded protein: CATSRGTSGRGEQFF.

The chain uses TRBV19 and TRBJ1-2; possible D gene TRBD1, 6 bases. In germline, CDR1 is LNHDA, CDR2 SQIVND (reference sequence). V was trimmed by 4 bases and J by 1 base, leaving 16 bases between them. This CDR3 is 16 amino acids long. The CDR3 sequence: CASSNQGGSINYGYTF. In nucleotides, the CDR3 is TGTGCCAGTAGTAACCAAGGGGGTTCCATTAACTATGGCTACACCTTC.

This clone was counted only a few times. The chain links TRBV30 to TRBJ2-1; 7 bases align to TRBD1. The germline V gene has CDR1 GTSNPN and CDR2 SVGIG (reference sequence). The ends lost 2 bases at V and 11 bases at J; junction bases unmatched: 15. The CDR3 has 15 amino acids. CDR3 loop: CAWSSGQNQKTKQFF. The CDR3 coding sequence is TGTGCCTGGAGTTCGGGACAGAACCAAAAAACCAAGCAGTTCTTC. The variable domain in full, completed from reference TRBV30 and TRBJ2-1, reads SQTIHQWPATLVQPVGSPLSLECTVEGTSNPNLYWYRQAAGRGLQLLFYSVGIGQISSEVPQNLSASRPQDRQFILSSKKLLLSDSGFYLCAWSSGQNQKTKQFFGPGTRLTVL.

The chain links TRBV10-3 to TRBJ2-5; no clear D. Looked up from germline, CDR1 is ENHRY and CDR2 is SYGVKD. V was shortened by 8 bases and J by 5 bases, with 15 bases between the two germline ends. The CDR3 is 13 residues long. CDR3 in amino acids: CAIAYYLGETQYF. The CDR3 region has the DNA TGTGCCATCGCGTATTACCTCGGGGAGACCCAGTACTTC.

This rearrangement joins TRBV5-1 to TRBJ1-5; TRBD1 is a possible D gene (5 bases). V was clipped by 0 bases and J by 4 bases, with 11 bases between them. Germline CDR1 is SGHRS and CDR2 is YFSETQ. The CDR3 covers 15 residues. The CDR3 sequence: CASSLAGNNNQPQHF. The DNA for the CDR3 is TGCGCCAGCAGCTTGGCAGGGAATAATAATCAGCCCCAGCATTTT.

This clone was recorded a few times. The chain employs TRBV7-2 and TRBJ2-1, with 10 bases lining up with TRBD2. J was trimmed by 4 bases and V by 3 bases; bases with no gene match: 9. CDR1 and CDR2 (germline): SGHTA, FQGNSA. The CDR3 has 17 residues. CDR3 bases: TGTGCCAGCAGCTTCCCCTCTAGCGGGAGCAAATACAATGAGCAGTTCTTC. Its translation is CASSFPSSGSKYNEQFF.

This clone was seen a handful of times. CDR3 nucleotide sequence: TGTGCCTGGACCCTAGAACCTCACAGGGGGATGAACACTGAAGCTTTCTTT. This gives the protein CAWTLEPHRGMNTEAFF. The chain recombines TRBV30 with TRBJ1-1, with 8 bases identical to TRBD1. Trimming cost V 4 bases and J 0 bases; bases outside gene matches: 13. The CDR3 runs 17 residues. Germline assignment: CDR1 GTSNPN and CDR2 SVGIG (reference sequence).

The chain uses TRBV29-1 and TRBJ1-4; 9 nucleotides match TRBD1. The J segment lost 10 bases and the V segment lost 0 bases, leaving 9 bases of the junction unmatched. In germline, CDR1 is SQVTM, CDR2 ANQGSEA. The CDR3 covers 15 residues. The CDR3 DNA sequence: TGCAGCGTTGAAGATTTCCGGGACAGGGCCGGAAAACTGTTTTTT. It yields the protein CSVEDFRDRAGKLFF.

This chain connects TRBV30 to TRBJ1-5, with TRBD1 as a possible D gene (5 bases). Trimming left V 2 bases short and J 2 bases short, with 34 bases between. Germline CDR1 reads GTSNPN; CDR2 reads SVGIG (reference sequence). The length of the CDR3 is 22 residues. The CDR3 is CAWSLLRGLLGWRGKGNQPQHF. CDR3 nucleotide sequence: TGTGCCTGGAGTCTTCTTAGGGGTTTGCTAGGGTGGAGGGGAAAGGGCAATCAGCCCCAGCATTTT.

This clone has a handful of counts. The gene calls are TRBV19 and TRBJ2-4, with D uncertain. The CDR3 runs 17 residues. V lost 3 bases and J 0 bases, leaving 15 bases between the germline ends. The germline CDR1 and CDR2 sequences are LNHDA and SQIVND (reference sequence). The CDR3 DNA is TGTGCCAGTAGTATTTCTAGTGGAGAAATAGCCAAAAACATTCAGTACTTC. Its translation: CASSISSGEIAKNIQYF. The whole variable domain, filled in from reference TRBV19 and TRBJ2-4, reads DGGITQSPKYLFRKEGQNVTLSCEQNLNHDAMYWYRQDPGQGLRLIYYSQIVNDFQKGDIAEGYSVSREKKESFPLTVTSAQKNPTAFYLCASSISSGEIAKNIQYFGAGTRLSVL.

The chain employs TRBV28 and TRBJ2-3; D possibly corresponds to TRBD1 (6 bases). The CDR3 runs to 14 residues. The V end lost 3 bases, the J end lost 5 bases, and 12 bases lay between the germline ends. Germline V gene lookup returns CDR1 MDHEN and CDR2 SYDVKM. The CDR3 DNA follows: TGTGCCAGCAGTTTGACCACAGGGAGAGATACGCAGTATTTT. Translating it yields CASSLTTGRDTQYF.

This chain joins TRBV28 and TRBJ2-1, with D maybe TRBD2 (6 bases). CDR3 length: 14 amino acids. The V and J ends lost 5 bases and 9 bases respectively, with 17 bases between them. The germline V gene has CDR1 MDHEN and CDR2 SYDVKM. In DNA, the CDR3 is TGTGCCAGCAGTCCCCTGAGCGGACTACGTGAGCAGTTCTTC. Encoded protein: CASSPLSGLREQFF.

The chain uses TRBV5-6 and TRBJ2-7; TRBD2 agrees at 10 bases. The J segment lost 5 bases and the V segment lost 2 bases, leaving 4 bases of the junction unmatched. The CDR3 loop spans 14 amino acids. Germline V lookup: CDR1 SGHDT, CDR2 YYEEEE. CDR3 bases: TGTGCCAGCAGCTTTTCACTAGCGGGAAACGAGCAGTACTTC. It is translated as CASSFSLAGNEQYF.

This clone was observed a handful of times. The V gene is TRBV11-2, the J gene TRBJ2-5; 8 nucleotides agree with TRBD2. Germline CDR1 is SGHAT and CDR2 is FQNNGV. This CDR3 is built from 15 residues. Unmatched junction bases numbered 6, after V lost 1 base and J lost 5 bases. This CDR3 reads CASSLGGTGGETQYF. DNA of the CDR3: TGTGCCAGCAGCTTAGGGGGCACGGGAGGGGAGACCCAGTACTTC.

A few counts support this clone. This chain uses TRBV7-2 with TRBJ2-1, with 13 bases aligning to TRBD2. Germline CDR1 SGHTA, CDR2 FQGNSA. The CDR3 consists of 18 residues. J lost 8 bases, V lost 0 bases, and 10 bases had no gene match. The DNA of the CDR3 is TGTGCCAGCAGCTTAGCGCAACCGGGACTAGCGGGATTGTATGAGCAGTTCTTC. Its protein is CASSLAQPGLAGLYEQFF. Using reference TRBV7-2 and TRBJ2-1 for the parts outside the CDR3, the full variable domain is GAGVSQSPSNKVTEKGKDVELRCDPISGHTALYWYRQSLGQGLEFLIYFQGNSAPDKSGLPSDRFSAERTGGSVSTLTIQRTQQEDSAVYLCASSLAQPGLAGLYEQFFGPGTRLTVL.

The rearrangement uses TRBV11-2 and TRBJ2-7, with a weak D call TRBD1 (5 bases). The CDR3 consists of 14 residues. CDR1 is SGHAT and CDR2 is FQNNGV in the germline V gene. V lost 5 bases, J lost 3 bases, and 14 bases lay in between. In nucleotides, the CDR3 is TGTGCCAGCAGCCCTTTGGGGCCCAACTACGAGCAGTACGTC. Translation gives CASSPLGPNYEQYV.

CDR3 sequence (DNA): TGTGCCAGCAGTCGGGGACAGGGGAACACTGAAGCTTTCTTT. The encoded protein is CASSRGQGNTEAFF. The rearrangement joins TRBV27 to TRBJ1-1, with TRBD1 matching over 9 bases. The CDR3 covers 14 residues. Germline V gene sequence: CDR1 MNHEY, CDR2 SMNVEV (reference sequence). Trimming took 5 bases from V and 1 from J; bases not matched to a gene: 2.

V usage is TRBV5-1 and J usage is TRBJ2-3; D is unresolved. Germline CDR1 is SGHRS and CDR2 is YFSETQ. The ends were cut back, 0 bases at V and 5 bases at J, with 22 bases in the middle. This CDR3 spans 18 amino acids. The CDR3 sequence is CASSLVPSFPPSKDTQYF. In DNA, the CDR3 is TGCGCCAGCAGCTTGGTACCCTCTTTCCCACCCTCTAAAGATACGCAGTATTTT. Combining the CDR3 with reference TRBV5-1 and TRBJ2-3 gives the whole variable domain KAGVTQTPRYLIKTRGQQVTLSCSPISGHRSVSWYQQTPGQGLQFLFEYFSETQRNKGNFPGRFSGRQFSNSRSEMNVSTLELGDSALYLCASSLVPSFPPSKDTQYFGPGTRLTVL.

This chain joins TRBV28 and TRBJ2-3, with D possibly being TRBD2 (5 bases). CDR1 MDHEN and CDR2 SYDVKM come from the germline V gene. V was shortened by 10 bases and J by 6 bases, with 8 bases between the two germline ends. The CDR3 is 10 residues long. The CDR3 protein is CATVADTQYF. Written as DNA, the CDR3 is TGTGCCACGGTAGCGGATACGCAGTATTTT. The full variable domain, completed using reference TRBV28 and TRBJ2-3, is DVKVTQSSRYLVKRTGEKVFLECVQDMDHENMFWYRQDPGLGLRLIYFSYDVKMKEKGDIPEGYSVSREKKERFSLILESASTNQTSMYLCATVADTQYFGPGTRLTVL.

This clone has only a few counts. The rearrangement uses TRBV5-4 and TRBJ2-1; TRBD1 aligns across 8 bases. J lost 7 bases, V lost 2 bases, and 5 bases had no gene match. Looked up from germline, CDR1 is SGHNT and CDR2 is YYREEE (reference sequence). The CDR3 is made up of 14 amino acids. The CDR3 protein is CASSFRQGANEQFF. CDR3 coding DNA: TGTGCCAGCAGCTTTCGCCAGGGGGCGAATGAGCAGTTCTTC.

This clone was picked up a small number of times. The chain recombines TRBV5-1 with TRBJ2-1; 12 nucleotides line up with TRBD2. The CDR3 covers 16 residues. CDR1 is SGHRS, CDR2 YFSETQ, per germline. J lost 6 bases, V lost 2 bases, and 6 bases had no gene match. This CDR3 is CASSLLAGGEGNEQFF. The CDR3, as DNA: TGCGCCAGCAGCTTACTAGCGGGAGGTGAGGGCAATGAGCAGTTCTTC.

This clone appeared many times. The V call is TRBV5-1, the J call TRBJ1-2, with D possibly matching TRBD1 (6 bases). There are 13 residues in the CDR3. V was cut by 5 bases and J by 6 bases, with 14 bases left in between. Germline lookup yields CDR1 SGHRS and CDR2 YFSETQ. CDR3 in DNA: TGCGCCAGCAGTCAGCGACAGGTAGATGGCTACACCTTC. Translated, it gives CASSQRQVDGYTF.

This clone was found a few times. The chain is built from TRBV12-5 and TRBJ2-5, with 9 bases matching TRBD1. V lost 6 bases, J lost 5 bases, and 7 bases stayed unmatched. The CDR3 extends over 14 amino acids. Germline CDR1 is LGHNT and CDR2 is FRNRAP. The CDR3 DNA is TGTGCTAGTGGACGGGACAGGGCCCGGGAGACCCAGTACTTC. Protein sequence: CASGRDRARETQYF. The full variable domain, rest sourced from reference TRBV12-5 and TRBJ2-5, is DARVTQTPRHKVTEMGQEVTMRCQPILGHNTVFWYRQTMMQGLELLAYFRNRAPLDDSGMPKDRFSAEMPDATLATLKIQPSEPRDSAVYFCASGRDRARETQYFGPGTRLLVL.

CDR3 sequence: CAWSMSRDRRATNEKLFF. DNA for the CDR3: TGTGCCTGGAGTATGAGCCGGGACAGGAGGGCAACTAATGAAAAACTGTTTTTT. The rearrangement uses TRBV30 and TRBJ1-4; TRBD1 aligns across 8 bases. This CDR3 has 18 amino acids. The J segment lost 0 bases and the V segment lost 2 bases, leaving 11 bases of the junction unmatched. CDR1 and CDR2 from the germline V gene are GTSNPN and SVGIG (reference sequence). The whole variable domain, remainder taken from reference TRBV30 and TRBJ1-4, is SQTIHQWPATLVQPVGSPLSLECTVEGTSNPNLYWYRQAAGRGLQLLFYSVGIGQISSEVPQNLSASRPQDRQFILSSKKLLLSDSGFYLCAWSMSRDRRATNEKLFFGSGTQLSVL.

Here the CDR3 DNA reads TGTGCCAGCACCGCGACAGGGAGGCAGCCCCAGCATTTT. Translation: CASTATGRQPQHF. The rearrangement joins TRBV28 to TRBJ1-5; TRBD1 matches at 7 bases. The CDR3 loop spans 13 amino acids. Germline CDR1 is MDHEN and CDR2 is SYDVKM. Unmatched junction bases numbered 7, after V lost 7 bases and J lost 7 bases.